This T cell receptor beta chain derives from a study of chemoradiotherapy in HPV16-positive cancers. Sequencing used immunoSEQ multiplex PCR; TCRdb keeps in-frame clones, though not all of them. The sample has more than 1,000 clones, nearly 85% seen once; the top ten hold about 4.5%. This clone was observed a handful of times. V lost 2 bases to trimming and J lost 2 bases, with 9 bases between them. Germline V gives CDR1 SGHTA, CDR2 FQGTGA. The CDR3 consists of 14 residues. Here the sequenced sample was tumor tissue, taken from a patient who underwent chemoradiotherapy. The chain uses TRBV7-3 and TRBJ1-1, with D possibly TRBD1 on 5 matching bases. This receptor was taken from a human donor with HPV-associated anogenital cancer. The CDR3: CASSLYGGNTEAFF. CDR3 DNA sequence: TGTGCCAGCAGCTTATACGGGGGTAACACTGAAGCTTTCTTT.